This paragraph reports one T cell receptor beta chain. The V gene's germline CDR1 is LNHDA and CDR2 SQIVND (reference sequence). V was pared by 5 bases and J by 6 bases, with 6 bases of the junction left unmatched. The CDR3 length is 13 residues. The data belong to a study of blood T cell repertoires in COVID-19. About the study: Samples of COVID-19 (acute and convalescent) were obtained from the United States, Italy and Spain. T cells, B-cell-depleted T cells, or PBMCs supplied cDNA or gDNA.

Per the original methods: Nucleated cell counts were estimated from reference gene primer amplification. TCRdb's table, derived via immunoSEQ multiplex PCR, lists solely in-frame clones and lacks some. From that table come the V and J calls and clone size; the DNA was used to work out D and trimming. Of roughly 180,000 clones detected, more than 65% appear once; the ten largest clones hold roughly a tenth. This rearrangement joins TRBV19 to TRBJ1-2; 7 bases map to TRBD1. The clonotype originates from a woman aged 80 or over with active or convalescent COVID-19. The sample taken for sequencing was peripheral blood. The CDR3 region has the DNA TGTGCCAGTAGTCCGACAGGGAACCATGGCTACACCTTC. Its protein is CASSPTGNHGYTF.